The 17 T cell receptor beta chains below come from one sample, sequenced in a study of T cells in localized non-small cell lung cancer. Clones were sequenced by immunoSEQ multiplex PCR, and TCRdb holds only the in-frame ones, with some missing. The table shows tens of thousands of clones, with 90% to 95% occurring only once. This sample comprised PBMCs, obtained before any cancer treatment. These receptors were obtained from a woman aged 35-75 years with stage II lung adenocarcinoma.

The J gene is TRBJ2-7, the V gene TRBV9, with D tentatively TRBD2 (5 bases). In germline, CDR1 is SGDLS, CDR2 YYNGEE. This CDR3 is built from 13 residues. The germline V and J ends were trimmed by 4 bases and 1 base, with 9 bases remaining between them. Written as DNA, the CDR3 is TGTGCCAGCAGCCCGAGAGGGTCCTACGAGCAGTACTTC. Its protein product is CASSPRGSYEQYF.

Details on this clone: Its ends do not fully match the called genes, so a read error is possible. This chain's CDR3 is CASSIGGSSGANVLTF. The CDR3 bases are TGTGCCAGTAGCATAGGTGGCAGCTCTGGGGCCAACGTCCTGACTTTC. The rearrangement uses TRBV19 and TRBJ2-6, with D unclear. Germline V gene data show CDR1 as LNHDA and CDR2 as SQIVND (reference sequence). The CDR3 runs to 16 residues.

This clone is judged medium-sized. For the CDR3, the DNA is TGTGCCAGCAGTTTAGGCAGCCCCTCTGGGGCCAACGTCCTGACTTTC. Its protein product is CASSLGSPSGANVLTF. This chain uses TRBV28 with TRBJ2-6; D unresolved. The CDR3 loop spans 16 amino acids. Germline V gives CDR1 MDHEN, CDR2 SYDVKM. V dropped 2 bases and J dropped 0 bases, with 8 bases sitting between them.

Concerning this clone: The junction and the germline gene differ at one end; a read error may be behind it. J is TRBJ2-7 and V is TRBV5-4, with D possibly TRBD2 on 6 matching bases. The CDR3 totals 16 residues. Per germline, CDR1 SGHNT and CDR2 YYREEE (reference sequence). The CDR3 sequence: CASNLKTGTLTYEQYF. In DNA, the CDR3 is TGTGCCAGCAACTTGAAGACCGGGACTCTTACCTACGAGCAGTACTTC. The full variable domain, in which reference TRBV5-4 and TRBJ2-7 provide the parts outside the CDR3, is ETGVTQSPTHLIKTRGQQVTLRCSSQSGHNTVSWYQQALGQGPQFIFQYYREEENGRGNFPPRFSGLQFPNYSSELNVNALELDDSALYLCASNLKTGTLTYEQYFGPGTRLTVT.

The chain is built from TRBV7-2 and TRBJ1-5; 10 positions match TRBD1. With V trimmed by 5 bases and J by 9 bases, 4 bases remained unmatched. The CDR3 sequence is 13 residues long. The germline CDR1 and CDR2 sequences are SGHTA and FQGNSA. CDR3 sequence (DNA): TGTGCCAGCAGCCTGGGACAGGGGAGGCCCCAGCATTTT. This sequence encodes CASSLGQGRPQHF.

This chain's CDR3 is CSVRGLQGYGNTIYF. CDR3 nucleotides: TGCAGCGTTAGGGGCCTCCAGGGGTACGGAAACACCATATATTTT. The chain links TRBV29-1 to TRBJ1-3; D might be TRBD1 (6 bases). Trimming stripped 5 bases from V and 4 bases from J, with 18 bases between. This CDR3 is 15 amino acids long. From germline, CDR1 is SQVTM and CDR2 ANQGSEA.

This clone appeared a single time. V gene TRBV7-9 combines with J gene TRBJ1-1; 7 positions agree with TRBD1. The CDR3 contains 12 residues. J lost 8 bases, V lost 5 bases, and 5 bases had no gene match. Germline V gene sequence: CDR1 SEHNR, CDR2 FQNEAQ (reference sequence). In DNA form, the CDR3 reads TGTGCCAGCAGCGTTGACAGGGCCGAAGCTTTCTTT. This translates into CASSVDRAEAFF.

J is TRBJ1-2 and V is TRBV5-1, with D perhaps TRBD1 (5 bases). Germline V gives CDR1 SGHRS, CDR2 YFSETQ. The CDR3 extends over 11 amino acids. The V and J ends lost 4 bases and 9 bases respectively, with 10 bases between them. The CDR3 spells CASSRDGRYTF. For the CDR3, the DNA is TGCGCCAGCAGCAGGGACGGGCGCTACACCTTC.

This chain uses TRBV10-1 with TRBJ2-3; D call uncertain. Germline values: CDR1 WNHNN, CDR2 SYGVQD (reference sequence). Trimming took off 8 bases at V and 0 bases at J, with 9 bases between the two ends. The CDR3 is 13 amino acids. The CDR3, as DNA: TGCGCCAGCGCAGACTTCAGCACAGATACGCAGTATTTT. This encodes CASADFSTDTQYF.

The chain joins TRBV28 to TRBJ2-7, with unresolved D. This CDR3 region has 14 residues. Deletions cut 3 bases from V and 0 bases from J, with 9 bases between. Germline V gene sequence: CDR1 MDHEN, CDR2 SYDVKM. The CDR3 spells CASSFFGDSYEQYF. CDR3 coding DNA: TGTGCCAGCAGTTTCTTTGGGGACTCCTACGAGCAGTACTTC.

This clone appeared a single time. V gene TRBV5-1 combines with J gene TRBJ1-5, with D possibly TRBD1 on 5 matching bases. The CDR3 covers 13 residues. V dropped 0 bases and J dropped 7 bases, with 8 bases sitting between them. Germline lookup yields CDR1 SGHRS and CDR2 YFSETQ. Here the CDR3 reads CASSLEGTQPQHF. The DNA of the CDR3 is TGCGCCAGCAGCTTGGAGGGGACCCAGCCCCAGCATTTT.

This clone was observed a handful of times. The rearrangement joins TRBV28 to TRBJ1-4; D possibly corresponds to TRBD1 (6 bases). The V end was cut by 8 bases, the J end by 8 bases, with 12 bases between. The CDR3 runs 12 residues. Germline V gene lookup returns CDR1 MDHEN and CDR2 SYDVKM. The DNA for the CDR3 is TGTGCCAGCGAGTCAGGGGCGGAAAAACTGTTTTTT. Translating it yields CASESGAEKLFF.

This clone has only one observation. The CDR3 sequence is CASSHLQGFVRTEAFF. As DNA, the CDR3 is TGCGCCAGCAGTCATCTACAGGGGTTTGTAAGGACTGAAGCTTTCTTT. V usage is TRBV5-1 and J usage is TRBJ1-1; 7 bases fit TRBD1. With V trimmed by 5 bases and J by 5 bases, 15 bases remained unmatched. The CDR3 is 16 residues long. The V gene's germline CDR1 is SGHRS and CDR2 YFSETQ.

For the CDR3, the DNA is TGTGCCAGCAACAGGGGCGATTATAATGAAAAACTGTTTTTT. Translating gives CASNRGDYNEKLFF. V is TRBV9 and J is TRBJ1-4; 7 nucleotides line up with TRBD1. The CDR3 sequence is 14 residues long. Germline values: CDR1 SGDLS, CDR2 YYNGEE. V lost 6 bases, J lost 4 bases, and 6 bases stayed unmatched.

This clone has a single count. The chain recombines TRBV2 with TRBJ2-7, with 8 bases aligning to TRBD2. The J segment lost 2 bases and the V segment lost 3 bases, leaving 6 bases of the junction unmatched. CDR1 is SNHLY and CDR2 is FYNNEI in the germline V gene. The CDR3 is 15 residues long. CDR3 in DNA: TGTGCCAGCAGTGATCTACGGGGGGGGCCCTACGAGCAGTACTTC. As protein: CASSDLRGGPYEQYF.

This sequence joins TRBV28 and TRBJ1-2; TRBD1 matches at 9 bases. Germline CDR1 reads MDHEN; CDR2 reads SYDVKM. The CDR3 totals 14 residues. J lost 2 bases, V lost 8 bases, and 6 bases had no gene match. The CDR3 DNA is TGTGCCAGCGTCGGGACAGGGATAAACTATGGCTACACCTTC. Translation: CASVGTGINYGYTF.

The chain uses TRBV7-2 and TRBJ1-2; unclear D gene. The CDR3 length is 14 residues. Trimming shortened V by 1 base and J by 4 bases, and 10 bases separated the two germline ends. The germline V gene encodes CDR1 SGHTA and CDR2 FQGNSA. DNA of the CDR3: TGTGCCAGCAGCTTAGAGACGGCCAGCTATGGCTACACCTTC. Protein product: CASSLETASYGYTF.